Here is one T cell receptor beta chain with its context. Methods used by the authors: Reference gene primer amplification gave estimated nucleated cell counts. The assay was immunoSEQ multiplex PCR, and TCRdb's table has in-frame clones only and misses some. Clone size and V and J calls were adopted from that table, with D and trimming inferred from the DNA. The table shows about 330,000 clones, with over 80% occurring only once. This sample was taken from a study of blood T cell repertoires in COVID-19. About the research overall: Acute and convalescent COVID-19 specimens originated in the United States, Italy and Spain.

The germline V gene has CDR1 SGHRS and CDR2 YFSETQ. The V segment lost 0 bases and the J segment 5 bases; nucleotides outside the gene matches: 4. The CDR3 is 15 residues long. This chain connects TRBV5-1 to TRBJ2-7, with 11 bases matching TRBD1. The TCR sequence derives from a young man who had recovered from COVID-19. Sequencing used PBMCs or T cells enriched from blood (not recorded which). The CDR3 nucleotides read TGCGCCAGCAGCTTGGAAGGACAGGGGGCCCACGAGCAGTACTTC. This sequence encodes CASSLEGQGAHEQYF.